This TCR beta chain was captured in a study of OX40 agonist ivuxolimab in advanced cancers. Study details: Ivuxolimab doses were 0.01, 0.1, 0.3, 1.5, 3 or 10 mg/kg every 2 weeks. Partial responses occurred in three patients (one hepatocellular carcinoma, two cutaneous melanoma).

Study observations and caveats: Researchers report that CD8+ T cells had, on average, more expanded clones than CD4+.

This CDR3 comprises 14 residues. Per germline, CDR1 LGHNT and CDR2 FRNRAP. V lost 4 bases to trimming and J lost 6 bases; unmatched junction nucleotides: 6. Details on this clone: Its antigen is not known.

The repertoire was sequenced with immunoSEQ multiplex PCR; TCRdb's copy has only in-frame clones and lacks some. The sample holds over 80,000 clones, less than 85% seen once. The clonotype originates from an adult with an advanced solid tumor such as melanoma, head and neck, liver or kidney cancer. The rearrangement uses TRBV12-5 and TRBJ2-1; 7 nucleotides match TRBD2. The sample here was CD4+ or CD8+ T cells sorted from blood, taken in a trial of the OX40 agonist ivuxolimab. CDR3 amino acids: CASGSGRLGNEQFF. The CDR3 bases are TGTGCTAGTGGTTCCGGGAGGCTAGGCAATGAGCAGTTCTTC.